In this sample, the clone carrying this TCR beta chain turned up a few times. In germline, CDR1 is LNHNV, CDR2 YYDKDF (reference sequence). With 0 bases clipped from V and 7 bases from J, the junction kept 5 bases outside the gene matches. CDR3 size: 14 residues. This entry is derived from a study of patients and donors after allogeneic stem cell transplantation. TCRdb redid the calling of the RT-PCR reads with MiXCR, one entry per CDR3 protein. The profile shows over 150,000 distinct CDR3 sequences, 30% of them singletons. Material: blood, either unsorted or a sorted T cell fraction (not recorded which). This TCR was recovered from a human donor who was either an allogeneic HSCT recipient or a stem cell or donor lymphocyte infusion donor (not recorded which). It is not recorded whose cells these are; they may come from a transplant donor. The chain employs TRBV15 and TRBJ1-2; TRBD1 aligns across 7 bases. The CDR3 protein is CATSRDIGGLGYTF. DNA for the CDR3: TGTGCCACCAGCAGAGATATAGGGGGCCTTGGCTACACCTTC.